This TCR beta chain emerged from a study of T cell repertoires in cytomegalovirus infection. Whole-study context: Selected CMV epitopes included recently identified HLA-C-restricted ones as well as well-studied HLA-B-restricted ones. Through public TCR beta signatures, both CMV infection and matching HLA type were indicated. Study-wide results and caveats: Within the response measured ex vivo, HLA-C-restricted CMV-specific TCR beta clonotypes were dominant. Carriers of CMV and the relevant HLA type were discriminated by public TCR beta frequency.

TCRdb processed the reads anew with MiXCR; each CDR3 protein has one entry. This sample carries approximately 470,000 distinct CDR3 sequences, more than 40% of them seen once, and the ten largest clones take about 39%. V lost 6 bases and J lost 0, with 15 bases in between. There are 16 residues in the CDR3. Only a few counts were recorded for this clonotype. Its antigen is unknown. The V and J genes are TRBV12-3 or TRBV12-4 and TRBJ1-3; D might be TRBD1 (5 bases). The material was cultured PBMCs, obtained from culture after CMV antigen stimulation. This TCR was recovered from a human donor in good health (CMV status not recorded). Some clones in this sample may be carry-over from other donors' samples. CDR3 residues: CASRIDSRYSGNTIYF. Here the CDR3 DNA reads TGTGCCAGCAGAATCGACAGCCGATACTCTGGAAACACCATATATTTT.